Included here is one T cell receptor beta chain sequence, with context. This CDR3 is 13 amino acids long. V trimming: 8 bases; J trimming: 4 bases; junction bases outside the gene matches: 6. Germline V gives CDR1 SNHLY, CDR2 FYNNEI. Produced via immunoSEQ multiplex PCR; TCRdb's table is partial and in-frame only. The sample yields more than 150,000 clones, roughly 80% seen once. The entry originates in a study of blood T cell repertoires in COVID-19. Background on the study: Sources were T cells, B-cell-depleted T cells, or PBMCs; the material itself was cDNA or gDNA.

Sequenced material: peripheral blood. The sequence was collected from a woman older than 75 with COVID-19, enrolled during active disease. The gene calls are TRBV2 and TRBJ1-1; 8 bases are shared with TRBD1. The CDR3 sequence is CASSDREGTEAFF. DNA for the CDR3: TGTGCCAGCTCGGACAGGGAGGGCACTGAAGCTTTCTTT. The full variable domain, rest sourced from reference TRBV2 and TRBJ1-1, is EPEVTQTPSHQVTQMGQEVILRCVPISNHLYFYWYRQILGQKVEFLVSFYNNEISEKSEIFDDQFSVERPDGSNFTLKIRSTKLEDSAMYFCASSDREGTEAFFGQGTRLTVV.